The sequence of this TCR beta chain was determined in a study of T-cell reconstitution after alpha-beta-depleted transplantation in children. Whole-study results and caveats: At day 60, the high TCRbeta diversity found in some patients originated from recipient T cells and thymic progenitors that had survived. Several hundred expanded graft clones reportedly gave rise to the alpha-beta T cells present about two months after transplant.

This clonotype was seen more than once but under ten times. As yet, its antigen is unknown. Deletions cut 2 bases from V and 6 bases from J, with 7 bases between. Germline V gene sequence: CDR1 MNHEY, CDR2 SVGAGI. The CDR3 sequence is 13 residues long. The TCRbeta library was prepared with unique molecular identifiers. From the PCR reads, TCRdb called clonotypes with MiXCR, one entry per CDR3 protein. Here the sample spans fewer than 750,000 distinct CDR3 sequences, over 25% being singletons. The sequence was obtained from a boy younger than two with Wiskott-Aldrich syndrome, due to receive a stem cell transplant. Sequenced here: PBMCs, sampled before TCRalphabeta/CD19-depleted stem cell transplant. The chain employs TRBV6-5 and TRBJ2-2; unclear D gene. CDR3 residues: CASSYEWAGELFF. CDR3 bases: TGTGCCAGCAGTTACGAGTGGGCCGGGGAGCTGTTTTTT.